The 4 T cell receptor beta chains presented below share a single source sample, sequenced in a study of T-cell reconstitution after alpha-beta-depleted transplantation in children. Using unique molecular identifiers, the investigators prepared the TCRbeta library. One entry per CDR3 protein, called by TCRdb with MiXCR from the PCR reads. The sample carries about 600,000 distinct CDR3 sequences, over 10% recorded once. The source was PBMCs, mostly from graft donor cells, collected 360 days after TCRalphabeta/CD19-depleted stem cell transplant. Receptor source: a male patient younger than 18 who had a stem cell transplant for acute myeloid leukemia, so the T cells may come from the graft donor.

This clonotype was counted between two and nine times. J is TRBJ2-1 and V is TRBV3-1; the match to TRBD2 covers 14 bases. CDR1 and CDR2 (germline): LGHDT, YNNKEL (reference sequence). V shed 0 bases and J 5 bases; nucleotides not matched to a gene: 12. The CDR3 spans 20 residues. This CDR3 reads CASSQDLFVGLAGGNNEQFF. In nucleotides, the CDR3 is TGTGCCAGCAGCCAAGATTTGTTTGTCGGACTAGCGGGAGGTAACAATGAGCAGTTCTTC.

This clonotype was counted only a few times. The J gene is TRBJ2-7, the V gene TRBV12-3 or TRBV12-4, with 10 positions matching TRBD2. The CDR3 has 16 residues. The junction had 13 bases not matched to a gene; V was cut back by 7 bases and J by 4 bases. This CDR3 is CASTTKAGGLTYEQYF. In DNA, the CDR3 is TGTGCCAGCACCACCAAAGCGGGAGGGCTGACGTACGAGCAGTACTTC.

This clonotype was found many times. The rearrangement joins TRBV3-1 to TRBJ2-7, with 11 bases aligning to TRBD2. The germline CDR1 and CDR2 sequences are LGHDT and YNNKEL (reference sequence). After removal of 0 bases from V and 0 bases from J, the junction contained 13 bases not matched to a gene. This CDR3 contains 20 residues. In DNA form, the CDR3 reads TGTGCCAGCAGCCAAGATGTGGGGACTAGCGGCTTACCTTTCTCCTACGAGCAGTACTTC. It yields the protein CASSQDVGTSGLPFSYEQYF.

This clonotype was counted at least ten times. J is TRBJ2-7 and V is TRBV18; TRBD1 matches at 8 bases. The germline V gene has CDR1 KGHSH and CDR2 LQKENI. J was trimmed by 3 bases and V by 3 bases; bases with no gene match: 1. This CDR3 comprises 13 residues. CDR3 sequence (DNA): TGTGCCAGCTCACCGACAGGGGTCTACGAGCAGTACTTC. This sequence encodes CASSPTGVYEQYF.